This is a list of T cell receptor beta chains from one sample in a study of blood T cell repertoires in COVID-19. The repertoire was sequenced with immunoSEQ multiplex PCR; TCRdb's copy has only in-frame clones and lacks some. The sample lists about 160,000 clones, 60% to 85% seen once, with 8.1% in the top ten. The sequencing input was peripheral blood. The receptors were sampled from a woman aged 55-70 years with COVID-19, enrolled during active disease. Both conserved end residues are part of each CDR3. The order of the fields is V gene, CDR3 protein.

TRBV10-3 | CATGEYEQYF
TRBV7-9 | CASSLLVGLNEKLFF
TRBV15 | CATSGGLAGVGETQYF
TRBV28 | CATTPIDRRGNTIYF
TRBV25-1 | CASSPNSGSSYEQYF
TRBV11-2 | CASSLERTGGLYGYTF
TRBV7-2 | CASSFLGGQETQYF
TRBV9 | CASSVPGGQGTQYF
TRBV6-6 | CASSYGGGLSYNEQFF
TRBV10-3 | CATRPGQGNNEQFF
TRBV4-2 | CASSQRRGPGELFF
TRBV6-5 | CASTGQTSSGNTIYF
TRBV28 | CAGRGKRGIDTQYF
TRBV5-8 | CASSLRRDKPQHF
TRBV9 | CASSVVTGGTGELFF
TRBV2 | CASRLELGDMAEAFF
TRBV29-1 | CSVASGTRTGELFF
TRBV2 | CASSVDRFREKLFF
TRBV27 | CASSFGLAGGLLGEQYF
TRBV18 | CASSLDRLNSPLHF
TRBV6-5 | CASSQGLSQPQHF
TRBV15 | CATSRDPASGTDTQYF
TRBV5-8 | CASSFGQGQNIQYF